This T cell receptor (beta chain) was recorded in a study of neurological immune-mediated disorders. Findings and limits, study-wide: There were no CDR3 amino acid sequences shared by expanded clones across subjects, a result suggesting private repertoires in all groups.

Specified time point: longitudinal time-point 3. Per sequencing run, 15-18 subjects together gave over 180 million TCR-beta sequences. TCRdb re-analysed the 5' RACE reads in MiXCR, keeping a single row per CDR3 protein. The table shows 45,000 to 65,000 distinct CDR3 sequences, with roughly 8.3% occurring only once. This clonotype was detected ten times or more. Its antigen is as yet unknown. Germline V CDR1 and CDR2: LGHNA, YNFKEQ. This CDR3 has 15 amino acids. Trimming stripped 0 bases from V and 5 bases from J, with 13 bases between. The sample was PBMCs. The clonotype comes from a middle-aged woman in good health. This chain joins TRBV4-2 and TRBJ1-1; a weak D match, TRBD1 (5 bases). This chain's CDR3 is CASSQDVGGWTEAFF. CDR3 coding DNA: TGTGCCAGCAGCCAAGACGTCGGGGGGTGGACTGAAGCTTTCTTT.